This TCR beta chain comes out of a study of IL-17A CD8 T cells in psoriatic arthritis synovium. The study in broad terms: The study aimed to define the phenotype, molecular profile and function of synovial IL-17A+CD8+ T cells in psoriatic arthritis pathogenesis.

Points on this clone: The clone's antigen remains unknown. Base qualities are missing; no much larger clone stands one base away.

From V the trimming removes 7 bases and from J it removes 5 bases, while the gene matches leave 4 bases of the junction unaccounted for. The CDR3 measures 13 amino acids from cysteine to phenylalanine. The entry retains the CDR3 DNA only, 39 bases that are in frame from base 1. CDR1 and CDR2 are read off the germline V gene as MNHNS and SASEGT. Synovial fluid effusions were drawn by aspiration from the actively inflamed joints of psoriatic arthritis patients. For each patient, synovial fluid served as the source from which three memory CD8+ T cell populations were isolated by sorting: Tc1 cells (IL-17A-IFNgamma+), Tc17 cells (IL-17A+) and the bulk memory fraction, allowing their TCR repertoires to be compared. The Classification of Psoriatic Arthritis Study Group (CASPAR) criteria were met by the psoriatic arthritis patients. The bulk memory CD8+ T cell sort included CD45RA-CD27+/- cells together with CD45RA+CD27- cells. A few patients with psoriatic arthritis provided sorted synovial fluid CD8+ T cell subsets that underwent TCRbeta sequencing. After isolation with Lymphoprep, synovial fluid mononuclear cells were cryopreserved in liquid nitrogen until use. The medium used for cryopreservation was made up of approximately 50% fetal calf serum and about 9.8% dimethyl sulfoxide.

After DNA extraction (Qiagen), TCRbeta V-D-J rearrangements underwent bias-controlled amplification and then high-throughput sequencing (immunoSEQ; Adaptive Biotech). As for how the authors treated the data: Productive sequences were analyzed at sequence level using the immunoSEQ Analyzer platform. Clonality was calculated as 1 minus Pielou's evenness, so values run from 0 (highly polyclonal) up to 1 (monoclonal). How much repertoires overlapped between subsets was quantified with the Morisita index, which goes from 0 (no similarity) to 1 (complete similarity). TCRdb's version of the immuneACCESS table is confined to in-frame rearrangements and falls short of the full clone set. An unresolved V gene accounts for under half of the shortfall where checked; the remainder is of unknown origin. The V and J calls and clone size are taken from that table; D and trimming were inferred from the DNA. This sample gives 2,100 or so clones in total; less than 75% of them show up just once. The ten largest clones add up to over 9.5% of the sample.

The paper as a whole reports these results and caveats: Although most synovial CD8+ subsets stayed polyclonal, some individual clones made up over 4.5% of the repertoire. Because no psoriatic arthritis synovial tissue samples were available, cells were taken from synovial fluid instead of synovial tissue. Only a few patients were included in the TCR sequencing, a limited sample size that the authors acknowledged.

This receptor was obtained from a human donor with psoriatic arthritis. The specimen was memory CD8+ T cells from synovial fluid. The cell subset or site label on this specimen signifies: bulk memory CD8+ T cells (CD45RA-CD27+/- and CD45RA+CD27-). Recombination joined TRBV6-1 with TRBJ2-1; 8 of the junction bases match TRBD2. CDR3 protein: CASTPLADNEQFF. The DNA reads as follows: TGTGCCAGCACCCCACTAGCGGACAATGAGCAGTTCTTC.